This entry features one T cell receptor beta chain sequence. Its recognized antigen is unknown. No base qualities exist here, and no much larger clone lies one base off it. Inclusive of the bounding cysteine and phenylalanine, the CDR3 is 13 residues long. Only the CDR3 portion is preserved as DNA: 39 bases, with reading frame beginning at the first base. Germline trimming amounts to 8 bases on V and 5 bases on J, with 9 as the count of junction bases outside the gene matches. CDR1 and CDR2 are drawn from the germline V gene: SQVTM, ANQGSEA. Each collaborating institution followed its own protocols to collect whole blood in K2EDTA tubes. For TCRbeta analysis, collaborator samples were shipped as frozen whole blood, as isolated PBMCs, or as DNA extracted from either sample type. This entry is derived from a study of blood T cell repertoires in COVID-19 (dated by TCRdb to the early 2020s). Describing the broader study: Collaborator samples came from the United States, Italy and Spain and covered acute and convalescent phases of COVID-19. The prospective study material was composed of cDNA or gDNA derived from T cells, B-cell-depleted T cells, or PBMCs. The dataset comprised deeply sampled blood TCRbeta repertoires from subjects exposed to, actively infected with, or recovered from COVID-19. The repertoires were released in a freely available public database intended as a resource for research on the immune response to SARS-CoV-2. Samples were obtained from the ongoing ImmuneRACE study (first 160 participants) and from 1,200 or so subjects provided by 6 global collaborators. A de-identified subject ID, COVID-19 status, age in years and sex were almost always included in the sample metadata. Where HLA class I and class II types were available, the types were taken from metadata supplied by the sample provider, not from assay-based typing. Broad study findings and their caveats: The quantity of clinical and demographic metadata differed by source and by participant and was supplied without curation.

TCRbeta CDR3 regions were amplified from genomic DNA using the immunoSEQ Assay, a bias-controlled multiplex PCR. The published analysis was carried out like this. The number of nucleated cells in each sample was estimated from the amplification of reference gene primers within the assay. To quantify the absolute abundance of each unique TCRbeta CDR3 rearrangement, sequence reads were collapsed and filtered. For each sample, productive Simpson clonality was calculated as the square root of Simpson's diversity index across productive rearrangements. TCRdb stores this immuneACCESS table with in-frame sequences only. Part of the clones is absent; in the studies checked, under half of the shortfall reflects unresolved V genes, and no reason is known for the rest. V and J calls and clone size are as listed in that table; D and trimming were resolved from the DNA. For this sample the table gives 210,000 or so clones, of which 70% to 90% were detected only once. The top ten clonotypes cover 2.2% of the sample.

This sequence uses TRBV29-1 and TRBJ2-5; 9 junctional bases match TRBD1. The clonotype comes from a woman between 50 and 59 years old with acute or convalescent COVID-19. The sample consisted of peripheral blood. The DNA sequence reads TGCAGCAGCCGGGACAGGGTAGATGAGACCCAGTACTTC. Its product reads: CSSRDRVDETQYF.